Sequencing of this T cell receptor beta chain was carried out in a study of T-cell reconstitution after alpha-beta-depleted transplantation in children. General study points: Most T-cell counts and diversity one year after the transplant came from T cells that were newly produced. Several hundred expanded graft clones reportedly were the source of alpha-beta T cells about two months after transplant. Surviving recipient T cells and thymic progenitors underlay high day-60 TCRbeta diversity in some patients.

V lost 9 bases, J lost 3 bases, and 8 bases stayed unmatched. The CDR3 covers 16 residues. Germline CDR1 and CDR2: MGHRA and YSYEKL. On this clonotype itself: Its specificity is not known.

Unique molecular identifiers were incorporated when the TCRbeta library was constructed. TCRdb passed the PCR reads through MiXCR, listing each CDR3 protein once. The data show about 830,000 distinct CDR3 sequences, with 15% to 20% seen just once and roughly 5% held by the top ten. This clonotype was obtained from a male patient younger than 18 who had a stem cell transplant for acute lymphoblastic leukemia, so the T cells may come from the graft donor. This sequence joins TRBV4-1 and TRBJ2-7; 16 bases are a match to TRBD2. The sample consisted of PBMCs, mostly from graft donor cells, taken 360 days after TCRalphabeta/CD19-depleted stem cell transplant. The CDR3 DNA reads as TGCGCCAGTCCGGGACTAGCGGGAGGGCCCGTCTACGAGCAGTACTTC. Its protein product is CASPGLAGGPVYEQYF.